This TCR beta chain came from a study of blood T cell repertoires in COVID-19. Study-wide context: Samples representing acute and convalescent COVID-19 were sourced from the United States, Italy and Spain. Sources were T cells, B-cell-depleted T cells, or PBMCs; the material itself was cDNA or gDNA.

Under the authors' procedure: Counts of nucleated cells, estimated from reference gene primer amplification, were obtained. The assay was immunoSEQ multiplex PCR, and TCRdb's table has in-frame clones only and misses some. D and trimming come from the DNA, and the V and J calls and clone size come from that table. The sample carries 55,000 to 90,000 clones, 88% recorded once. The V and J ends lost 2 bases and 9 bases respectively, with 8 bases between them. This CDR3 is built from 13 residues. The sequence came from a human donor in a cohort sampled during active COVID-19. The sequenced sample consisted of peripheral blood. The J gene is TRBJ1-6, the V gene TRBV12-3 or TRBV12-4; D is possibly TRBD1 (6 bases). This chain's CDR3 is CASSLQGSSPLHF. The CDR3 nucleotides are TGTGCCAGCAGTTTACAGGGGTCTTCACCCCTCCACTTT.